A single sample gave rise to the 2 T cell receptor beta chains below, sequenced in a study of human T cells and chemical hapten exposure. MiXCR was run by TCRdb on the RACE reads, yielding one entry per CDR3 protein. The table shows roughly 75,000 distinct CDR3 sequences, with approximately 8.1% occurring only once. Time point reported: healthy volunteer bleed at 6 weeks. Total RNA came from unfractionated whole blood. Sample: whole blood. These receptors were collected from a female donor in good health. Some clones in this sample may be carry-over from other donors' samples.

This clonotype was seen a few times. This could be a read error, since a much larger clone is one nucleotide away. The chain carries TRBV7-8 and TRBJ1-2, with D unclear. With 8 bases removed from V and 2 bases from J, the gap between germline ends came to 3 bases. This CDR3 comprises 10 residues. Germline CDR1 reads SGHVS; CDR2 reads FQNEAQ. CDR3 coding DNA: TGTGCCAGCGGAAACTATGGCTACACCTTC. This translates into CASGNYGYTF.

V and J are TRBV3-1 and TRBJ2-7; D gene ambiguous. Trimming took off 1 base at V and 2 bases at J, with 0 bases between the two ends. CDR3 size: 11 residues. Germline V gene data show CDR1 as LGHDT and CDR2 as YNNKEL (reference sequence). CDR3 nucleotide sequence: TGTGCCAGCAGCCAAGCCTACGAGCAGTACTTC. This sequence encodes CASSQAYEQYF.